Presented here are 30 T cell receptor beta chains from one specimen sequenced in a study of T cell changes during pregnancy in multiple sclerosis. Some clones are missing from TCRdb's copy, which holds only in-frame ones; the method was immunoSEQ multiplex PCR. This table holds around 81,000 clones, just under 95% found once. The input for sequencing was peripheral blood, taken after pregnancy. These receptors all stem from a female donor in good health, enrolled as a control in a pregnancy study.

The chain is built from TRBV27 and TRBJ2-1; 8 positions agree with TRBD2. The CDR3 has 15 residues. Losses at the gene ends were 2 bases for V and 8 bases for J; bases not matched to a gene: 8. CDR1 and CDR2 from the germline V gene are MNHEY and SMNVEV (reference sequence). The DNA of the CDR3 is TGTGCCAGCAGTTTAGACTTAGCGGGAATTTATGAGCAGTTCTTC. This encodes CASSLDLAGIYEQFF.

V is TRBV5-1 and J is TRBJ2-7, with D possibly TRBD2 on 6 matching bases. This CDR3 comprises 14 residues. CDR1 is SGHRS and CDR2 is YFSETQ in the germline V gene. The germline V and J ends were trimmed by 0 bases and 7 bases, with 14 bases remaining between them. The CDR3 bases are TGCGCCAGCAGCTTGGGGACGGGGGTTCGGGAGCAGTACTTC. Encoded protein: CASSLGTGVREQYF.

The J gene is TRBJ2-3, the V gene TRBV11-2; D unresolved. This CDR3 has 15 amino acids. Per germline, CDR1 SGHAT and CDR2 FQNNGV. Deletions cut 5 bases from V and 1 base from J, with 13 bases between. Written as DNA, the CDR3 is TGTGCCAGCAGCCTAAACATAGAGGGCACAGATACGCAGTATTTT. Encoded protein: CASSLNIEGTDTQYF. Full variable domain (rest looked up from reference TRBV11-2 and TRBJ2-3): EAGVAQSPRYKIIEKRQSVAFWCNPISGHATLYWYQQILGQGPKLLIQFQNNGVVDDSQLPKDRFSAERLKGVDSTLKIQPAKLEDSAVYLCASSLNIEGTDTQYFGPGTRLTVL.

This chain links TRBV29-1 with TRBJ2-7, with D possibly being TRBD1 (5 bases). CDR3 size: 12 residues. The ends were cut back, 6 bases at V and 2 bases at J, with 11 bases in the middle. Per germline, CDR1 SQVTM and CDR2 ANQGSEA. The CDR3 sequence: CSVATGAYEQYF. Written as DNA, the CDR3 is TGCAGCGTAGCTACAGGAGCCTACGAGCAGTACTTC.

The chain employs TRBV5-6 and TRBJ1-1; 7 bases map to TRBD1. The ends lost 2 bases at V and 6 bases at J; junction bases unmatched: 7. This CDR3 is 14 amino acids long. Germline V gene lookup returns CDR1 SGHDT and CDR2 YYEEEE. The CDR3 DNA is TGTGCCAGCAGCTTTTTAGGGGGCGTCGCTGAAGCTTTCTTT. It codes for CASSFLGGVAEAFF.

J is TRBJ2-7 and V is TRBV7-9; D is possibly TRBD1 (7 bases). CDR3 length equals 14 residues. Germline lookup yields CDR1 SEHNR and CDR2 FQNEAQ (reference sequence). Trimming cost V 10 bases and J 2 bases, with 18 bases left between them. DNA of the CDR3: TGTGCCACAACACTCACAGGGGAGGCCTACGAGCAGTACTTC. Amino acid sequence: CATTLTGEAYEQYF.

The genes are TRBV11-2 and TRBJ2-7; 7 bases agree with TRBD1. Trimming at V came to 1 base and at J to 3 bases, leaving 0 bases not matched to a gene. Germline CDR1 and CDR2: SGHAT and FQNNGV. The CDR3 runs 13 residues. The CDR3 nucleotides are TGTGCCAGCAGCTTAGGGACAGGCTACGAGCAGTACTTC. Translated: CASSLGTGYEQYF.

The genes are TRBV25-1 and TRBJ2-7; 12 nucleotides line up with TRBD1. The J segment lost 3 bases and the V segment lost 10 bases, leaving 4 bases of the junction unmatched. The CDR3 runs to 13 residues. Germline-derived CDR1 and CDR2 are MGHDK and SYGVNS. CDR3 coding DNA: TGTGCCACTCGGGACAGGGGGCTCTACGAGCAGTACTTC. Translating it yields CATRDRGLYEQYF.

The chain uses TRBV6-6 and TRBJ2-7, with D hard to call. Germline lookup yields CDR1 MNHNY and CDR2 SVGAGI (reference sequence). The V gene lost 5 bases and the J gene lost 4 bases, with 15 bases spanning the gap. The CDR3 length is 14 residues. CDR3 in DNA: TGTGCCAGCAGTCCCCACTTGGTTTCATACGAGCAGTACTTC. Protein product: CASSPHLVSYEQYF.

The CDR3 here is CASNEPGHYYEQYF. DNA for the CDR3: TGTGCCAGCAACGAGCCGGGACATTACTACGAGCAGTACTTC. The genes are TRBV28 and TRBJ2-7; D possibly corresponds to TRBD1 (6 bases). Germline V gene sequence: CDR1 MDHEN, CDR2 SYDVKM. V was shortened by 7 bases and J by 3 bases, with 16 bases between the two germline ends. The CDR3 extends over 14 amino acids.

CDR3 sequence (DNA): TGTGCCAGCAGCCCTTTAACAATAGCACACGAGACCCAGTACTTC. It translates to CASSPLTIAHETQYF. The chain couples TRBV27 to TRBJ2-5; the D is unclear. The germline V and J ends were trimmed by 6 bases and 5 bases, with 19 bases remaining between them. This CDR3 spans 15 amino acids. Germline CDR1 reads MNHEY; CDR2 reads SMNVEV (reference sequence).

The V call is TRBV2, the J call TRBJ2-7; 13 nucleotides match TRBD2. This CDR3 contains 14 residues. V gave up 6 bases and J gave up 6 bases; unmatched junction bases: 5. CDR1 and CDR2 from the germline V gene are SNHLY and FYNNEI. The CDR3 is CASSRTSGRGEQYF. For the CDR3, the DNA is TGTGCCAGCAGCCGGACTAGCGGGAGAGGCGAGCAGTACTTC.

The rearrangement links TRBV19 to TRBJ1-5; TRBD1 is a possible D gene (6 bases). V shed 6 bases and J shed 5 bases, with 23 bases lying between them. In germline, CDR1 is LNHDA, CDR2 SQIVND (reference sequence). The CDR3 contains 17 residues. The CDR3 reads CASRPIGTGLPDQPQHF. In DNA, the CDR3 is TGTGCCAGTAGACCGATCGGTACAGGGTTACCTGATCAGCCCCAGCATTTT.

The V gene is TRBV5-4, the J gene TRBJ1-2, with a tentative D call TRBD1 (5 bases). This CDR3 region has 17 residues. The germline CDR1 and CDR2 sequences are SGHNT and YYREEE (reference sequence). V gave up 0 bases and J gave up 1 base, with 16 bases separating them. The CDR3, as DNA: TGTGCCAGCAGCTTGGGACAGAACCACCCTATTAACTATGGCTACACCTTC. As protein: CASSLGQNHPINYGYTF. Supplemented by reference TRBV5-4 and TRBJ1-2, the full variable domain reads ETGVTQSPTHLIKTRGQQVTLRCSSQSGHNTVSWYQQALGQGPQFIFQYYREEENGRGNFPPRFSGLQFPNYSSELNVNALELDDSALYLCASSLGQNHPINYGYTFGSGTRLTVV.

This chain links TRBV6-5 with TRBJ2-5; 10 bases map to TRBD1. Germline assignment: CDR1 MNHEY and CDR2 SVGAGI. J gave up 4 bases and V 4 bases, and 3 bases lay outside the gene matches. The CDR3 sequence is 14 residues long. The CDR3 DNA reads TGTGCCAGCAGTTGGGACAGGGGTGGAGAGACCCAGTACTTC. This sequence encodes CASSWDRGGETQYF.

The chain's CDR3 is CATGTGLTNYGYTF. The CDR3 DNA is TGTGCCACCGGGACAGGGCTAACTAACTATGGCTACACCTTC. The chain is built from TRBV28 and TRBJ1-2, with TRBD1 matching over 9 bases. Looked up from germline, CDR1 is MDHEN and CDR2 is SYDVKM. CDR3 length: 14 residues. J gave up 0 bases and V 10 bases, and 6 bases lay outside the gene matches.

This chain joins TRBV5-1 and TRBJ1-6; TRBD1 matches 10 bases. The CDR3 is 19 residues long. V shed 4 bases and J 7 bases; nucleotides not matched to a gene: 17. The germline CDR1 and CDR2 sequences are SGHRS and YFSETQ. In nucleotides, the CDR3 is TGCGCCAGCAGCCCGACCGGGACAGGGGAGCTATCGGTGAATTCACCCCTCCACTTT. This encodes CASSPTGTGELSVNSPLHF. Together with reference TRBV5-1 and TRBJ1-6, the CDR3 gives the full variable domain: KAGVTQTPRYLIKTRGQQVTLSCSPISGHRSVSWYQQTPGQGLQFLFEYFSETQRNKGNFPGRFSGRQFSNSRSEMNVSTLELGDSALYLCASSPTGTGELSVNSPLHFGNGTRLTVT.

The table lists this clone with a few counts. V is TRBV7-8 and J is TRBJ2-1; TRBD1 might be the D (5 bases). This CDR3 is built from 17 residues. The germline V and J ends were trimmed by 7 bases and 0 bases, with 19 bases remaining between them. CDR1 and CDR2 (germline): SGHVS, FQNEAQ. CDR3 nucleotide sequence: TGTGCCAGCATCCCCATAGTTAGGGGAAGCTCCTACAATGAGCAGTTCTTC. Translating it yields CASIPIVRGSSYNEQFF.

The chain employs TRBV10-2 and TRBJ1-2; D not certain. Trimming removed 10 bases at V and 3 bases at J, with 15 bases between. Germline CDR1 is WSHSY and CDR2 is SAAADI. CDR3 size: 13 residues. The CDR3 is CATAGTSDYGYTF. The DNA for the CDR3 is TGCGCCACCGCAGGAACATCGGACTATGGCTACACCTTC.

V usage is TRBV27 and J usage is TRBJ2-7; D perhaps matches TRBD1 (5 bases). V gave up 5 bases and J gave up 2 bases, with 13 bases separating them. The germline CDR1 and CDR2 sequences are MNHEY and SMNVEV (reference sequence). The CDR3 is 14 residues long. DNA for the CDR3: TGTGCCAGCAGTGGGGCAGGAGCTACCTACGAGCAGTACTTC. This gives the protein CASSGAGATYEQYF.

Worth noting for this clone: At one end the junction does not follow the germline gene, possibly because of a read error. CDR3: CAGSRGQLYGYTF. CDR3 nucleotides: TGTGCCGGCAGCCGGGGACAGCTCTATGGCTACACCTTC. The rearrangement uses TRBV6-6 and TRBJ1-2, with TRBD1 matching 7 bases. Germline loops: CDR1 MNHNY, CDR2 SVGAGI (reference sequence). There are 13 residues in the CDR3.

This chain links TRBV19 with TRBJ2-7; 8 bases are a match to TRBD2. The trim removed 1 base at V and 3 bases at J, leaving 8 bases unmatched. CDR3 length equals 16 residues. Germline V lookup: CDR1 LNHDA, CDR2 SQIVND (reference sequence). CDR3 DNA sequence: TGTGCCAGTAGTATAGTGATGCGGGGGGAAATCTACGAGCAGTACTTC. Translation gives CASSIVMRGEIYEQYF.

V is TRBV9 and J is TRBJ1-1, with D possibly being TRBD1 (5 bases). Trimming left V 6 bases short and J 7 bases short, with 13 bases between. The CDR3 covers 12 residues. Germline CDR1 SGDLS, CDR2 YYNGEE. This CDR3 is CASTADKLEAFF. CDR3 sequence (DNA): TGTGCCAGCACGGCGGACAAACTTGAAGCTTTCTTT.

The chain combines TRBV15 with TRBJ1-5; D is uncertain. Germline lookup yields CDR1 LNHNV and CDR2 YYDKDF (reference sequence). CDR3 size: 16 residues. The V and J ends lost 0 bases and 2 bases respectively, with 11 bases between them. The CDR3 coding sequence is TGTGCCACCAGCAGAGAATTGGGAGCGGGCAATCAGCCCCAGCATTTT. Translation gives CATSRELGAGNQPQHF.

This rearrangement joins TRBV28 to TRBJ1-4; D remains unclear. The CDR3 is 13 residues long. V lost 3 bases and J lost 4, with 6 bases in between. CDR1 is MDHEN and CDR2 is SYDVKM in the germline V gene. CDR3 nucleotide sequence: TGTGCCAGCAGTTTCGGTGGTAATGAAAAACTGTTTTTT. This encodes CASSFGGNEKLFF. The full variable domain, its missing parts supplied by reference TRBV28 and TRBJ1-4, is DVKVTQSSRYLVKRTGEKVFLECVQDMDHENMFWYRQDPGLGLRLIYFSYDVKMKEKGDIPEGYSVSREKKERFSLILESASTNQTSMYLCASSFGGNEKLFFGSGTQLSVL.

The genes are TRBV6-1 and TRBJ2-7; TRBD1 matches at 9 bases. Germline lookup yields CDR1 MNHNS and CDR2 SASEGT. With 7 bases clipped from V and 0 bases from J, the junction kept 4 bases outside the gene matches. The CDR3 is made up of 14 amino acids. The CDR3 nucleotides are TGTGCCAGCAACCGGGACAGGGACTCCTACGAGCAGTACTTC. Translated: CASNRDRDSYEQYF.

The V gene is TRBV28, the J gene TRBJ2-5, with D unclear. Trimming pared 8 bases from V and 1 base from J, leaving 14 bases between. Germline V gives CDR1 MDHEN, CDR2 SYDVKM. This CDR3 has 14 residues. CDR3 amino acids: CASRRMRPQETQYF. The CDR3 nucleotides read TGTGCCAGCCGGCGGATGCGTCCCCAAGAGACCCAGTACTTC.

The rearrangement uses TRBV9 and TRBJ2-1; 12 bases map to TRBD2. J was trimmed by 8 bases and V by 3 bases; bases with no gene match: 12. The germline V gene has CDR1 SGDLS and CDR2 YYNGEE. CDR3 length: 17 amino acids. The DNA for the CDR3 is TGTGCCAGCAGCGAGGGCGCCTCTAGCGGGGGGGAAGATGAGCAGTTCTTC. Its translation: CASSEGASSGGEDEQFF.

In this sample, this clone turned up once. V gene TRBV21-1 combines with J gene TRBJ1-2; the table's TRBD1 call for D was not verified on the DNA. TRBV21-1 is termed a pseudogene. The CDR3 extends over 14 amino acids. Written as DNA, the CDR3 is TGTGCCAGCAGCAACTCAGGGGGCCTCTTTGGCTACACCTTC. It specifies CASSNSGGLFGYTF.

The genes are TRBV7-2 and TRBJ1-3, with TRBD1 matching over 8 bases. V lost 6 bases to trimming and J lost 4 bases; unmatched junction nucleotides: 8. From germline, CDR1 is SGHTA and CDR2 FQGNSA. The CDR3 contains 15 residues. DNA for the CDR3: TGTGCCAGCAGGGTCGGACAGGGCAGAGGAAACACCATATATTTT. Its translation is CASRVGQGRGNTIYF.